Each of the 25 T cell receptor delta chains below was sequenced from the same sample in a study of Vδ1+ human thymocytes. Notes on the study in general: Thymic TRG and TRD repertoires appeared highly polyclonal, with Gaussian CDR3 length distributions.

The antigens these receptors bind are not known. The template was reverse-transcribed extracted RNA. Multiplex PCR used pooled V-gene forward primers and a constant-region reverse primer to amplify CDR3s. TCRdb redid the clone calls on the multiplex PCR reads with CATT. The table shows tens of thousands of delta-chain clones, with about 15% occurring only once. The sequenced sample was Vdelta1+ gamma-delta thymocytes from the thymus. Stated subset: FACS-sorted CD3+ TCRalphabeta- TCRVdelta1+ TCRVdelta2- thymocytes. Receptors were obtained from a boy under two years old who had congenital heart surgery.

V and J are TRDV1 and TRDJ1, with 9 positions matching TRDD2. The J segment lost 2 bases and the V segment lost 2 bases, leaving 36 bases of the junction unmatched. Per the germline V gene, CDR1 is TSWWSYY and CDR2 is QGS. This CDR3 has 26 residues. The CDR3 coding sequence is TGTGCTCTTGGGGAAATCTTACGGGGCCTTCCTACGTACTGGGGTACGGGCCGCGCCGGTACCGATAAACTCATCTTT. Protein product: CALGEILRGLPTYWGTGRAGTDKLIF.

The chain uses TRDV1 and TRDJ1; 9 bases agree with TRDD3. V gave up 5 bases and J gave up 0 bases; unmatched junction bases: 10. The CDR3 is made up of 17 amino acids. Germline V CDR1 and CDR2: TSWWSYY, QGS. The CDR3 sequence is CALGLSYWGTYTDKLIF. The DNA for the CDR3 is TGTGCTCTTGGGCTTTCTTACTGGGGGACGTACACCGATAAACTCATCTTT.

V usage is TRDV1 and J usage is TRDJ1; TRDD3 matches 8 bases. The V segment lost 5 bases and the J segment 1 base; nucleotides outside the gene matches: 18. The CDR3 spans 19 residues. CDR1 and CDR2 (germline): TSWWSYY, QGS. The CDR3 reads CALGPSARLGDMGTDKLIF. Written as DNA, the CDR3 is TGTGCTCTTGGGCCCTCAGCCCGCCTGGGGGACATGGGCACCGATAAACTCATCTTT.

This clone was observed a few times. The V and J genes are TRDV1 and TRDJ1, with TRDD3 identical over 13 bases. The V gene end was trimmed by 2 bases and the J gene end by 5 bases; junction bases not matched to a gene: 17. CDR3 size: 20 residues. Germline CDR1 and CDR2: TSWWSYY and QGS. The chain's CDR3 is CALGEILNHFYWGIRDKLIF. CDR3 in DNA: TGTGCTCTTGGGGAAATCCTAAACCACTTCTACTGGGGGATACGGGATAAACTCATCTTT.

The rearrangement uses TRDV1 and TRDJ1; D is undetermined. This CDR3 region has 19 residues. CDR1 is TSWWSYY and CDR2 is QGS in the germline V gene. V was cut by 3 bases and J by 4 bases, with 27 bases left in between. The CDR3 reads CALGDESACLGFEGDKLIF. The DNA of the CDR3 is TGTGCTCTTGGGGACGAGTCGGCCTGCCTAGGCTTCGAAGGCGATAAACTCATCTTT.

The table lists this clone with a few counts. The chain is built from TRDV1 and TRDJ1, with unresolved D. Trimming shortened V by 0 bases and J by 1 base, and 12 bases separated the two germline ends. Germline V gene data show CDR1 as TSWWSYY and CDR2 as QGS. The CDR3 is made up of 16 amino acids. CDR3 DNA sequence: TGTGCTCTTGGGGAACTAGACGCCAAAATCACCGATAAACTCATCTTT. Translation gives CALGELDAKITDKLIF.

In this sample, this clone turned up a few times. J is TRDJ1 and V is TRDV1; TRDD3 matches 12 bases. The CDR3 runs 23 residues. Germline lookup yields CDR1 TSWWSYY and CDR2 QGS. Germline trimming cut 3 bases from V and 1 base from J; bases unmatched to any gene: 24. CDR3 DNA sequence: TGTGCTCTTGGGGAGCTCCTCCTTCCTACCCGTACTGGGGGATACCTTTCCACCGATAAACTCATCTTT. It translates to CALGELLLPTRTGGYLSTDKLIF.

This clone appeared a few times. At one of its ends the junction is not consistent with the germline gene, which may arise from a read error. This chain uses TRDV1 with TRDJ1; possibly TRDD3 for D (5 bases). The germline V gene encodes CDR1 TSWWSYY and CDR2 QGS. This CDR3 has 17 amino acids. The CDR3 DNA is TGTGCTCTTGGGAAACTAGGGGGTCAGGGCGACACCGATAAACTCATCTTT. Translated, it gives CALGKLGGQGDTDKLIF.

This clone was observed a few times. The gene calls are TRDV1 and TRDJ1, with D possibly TRDD2 on 7 matching bases. Germline lookup yields CDR1 TSWWSYY and CDR2 QGS. The CDR3 has 21 amino acids. V was shortened by 0 bases and J by 9 bases, with 35 bases between the two germline ends. CDR3 coding DNA: TGTGCTCTTGGGGAACTAGCCATTGGGCGGCCTTCCTCCACTTACTGGGTTCAACTCATCTTT. This codes for CALGELAIGRPSSTYWVQLIF.

A few counts support this clone. This sequence joins TRDV1 and TRDJ1; D gene unclear. CDR1 and CDR2 (germline): TSWWSYY, QGS. The CDR3 is 17 residues long. V was clipped by 1 base and J by 6 bases, with 21 bases between them. CDR3 sequence (DNA): TGTGCTCTTGGGGAACCCCTGAACCGGAACCCCATCTATAAACTCATCTTT. Translating gives CALGEPLNRNPIYKLIF.

This clone appeared a few times. The chain uses TRDV3 and TRDJ2; 11 bases fit TRDD3. The CDR3 runs 18 residues. Germline CDR1 TVYSNPD, CDR2 GDNSRS (reference sequence). V dropped 3 bases and J dropped 8; count of bases not matched to a gene: 20. CDR3 loop: CALPSVGGGYDERAQLFF. The CDR3 DNA reads as TGTGCCTTGCCTTCCGTAGGTGGGGGATACGATGAGAGGGCACAACTCTTCTTT.

The chain couples TRDV2 to TRDJ1; D ambiguous. The CDR3 is 13 residues long. The V end was cut by 5 bases, the J end by 2 bases, with 11 bases between. CDR1 and CDR2 (germline): GEAIGNYY, EKD. The CDR3 spells CACVRTLTDKLIF. DNA of the CDR3: TGTGCCTGTGTGCGCACTTTAACCGATAAACTCATCTTT.

V is TRDV1 and J is TRDJ1, with 7 bases aligning to TRDD3. Germline V gives CDR1 TSWWSYY, CDR2 QGS. V was pared by 1 base and J by 0 bases, with 17 bases of the junction left unmatched. The CDR3 is 20 residues long. CDR3 loop: CALGERGGRRTGGYTDKLIF. CDR3 in DNA: TGTGCTCTTGGGGAACGGGGGGGTCGCCGTACAGGGGGATACACCGATAAACTCATCTTT.

The chain couples TRDV1 to TRDJ1, with D possibly TRDD2 on 6 matching bases. The CDR3 is 18 amino acids. With 5 bases removed from V and 6 bases from J, the gap between germline ends came to 28 bases. Germline-derived CDR1 and CDR2 are TSWWSYY and QGS. As DNA, the CDR3 is TGTGCTCTTGGGACTCCGACCTTCCCACAGCCCCTAACCAATAAACTCATCTTT. This translates into CALGTPTFPQPLTNKLIF.

The chain uses TRDV1 and TRDJ1, with 10 bases lining up with TRDD3. This CDR3 is 19 amino acids long. Germline V CDR1 and CDR2: TSWWSYY, QGS. V dropped 3 bases and J dropped 2; count of bases not matched to a gene: 15. The CDR3 region has the DNA TGTGCTCTTGGGGAGATAGTACTGGGGGATCCCCACTCAACCGATAAACTCATCTTT. Its protein is CALGEIVLGDPHSTDKLIF.

Only a few counts were recorded for this clone. V gene TRDV1 combines with J gene TRDJ1; TRDD3 aligns across 8 bases. The CDR3 totals 21 residues. The junction had 22 bases not matched to a gene; V was cut back by 4 bases and J by 0 bases. Germline values: CDR1 TSWWSYY, CDR2 QGS. The CDR3 DNA reads TGTGCTCTTGGGGGAAGCCTTCTTTCGTTACTGGGGGCGGCGTACACCGATAAACTCATCTTT. It yields the protein CALGGSLLSLLGAAYTDKLIF.

The count of this clone is one. The gene calls are TRAV29/DV5 and TRDJ1; 9 nucleotides agree with TRDD3. The CDR3 covers 17 residues. CDR1 and CDR2 (germline): NSMFDY, ISSIKDK. The V gene end was trimmed by 0 bases and the J gene end by 3 bases; junction bases not matched to a gene: 12. As DNA, the CDR3 is TGTGCAGCAAGCGCGGAAATGGGGGATAGGGGGCCCGATAAACTCATCTTT. This codes for CAASAEMGDRGPDKLIF.

The chain recombines TRDV1 with TRDJ1; TRDD3 matches 7 bases. This CDR3 contains 17 residues. J gave up 2 bases and V 2 bases, and 11 bases lay outside the gene matches. Looked up from germline, CDR1 is TSWWSYY and CDR2 is QGS. The CDR3 sequence: CALGENPVLGKTDKLIF. In DNA, the CDR3 is TGTGCTCTTGGGGAAAACCCCGTACTGGGGAAAACCGATAAACTCATCTTT.

The chain combines TRDV1 with TRDJ1, with D perhaps TRDD3 (5 bases). The CDR3 extends over 24 amino acids. Germline lookup yields CDR1 TSWWSYY and CDR2 QGS. Trimming stripped 1 base from V and 0 bases from J, with 36 bases between. The CDR3 reads CALGEQYRDPLNRGPNGYTDKLIF. The CDR3 coding sequence is TGTGCTCTTGGGGAACAATACCGAGACCCTTTAAATCGGGGGCCCAACGGGTACACCGATAAACTCATCTTT.

This clone was detected only a few times. The chain has TRDV1 and TRDJ1; 9 positions match TRDD2. J lost 0 bases, V lost 1 base, and 30 bases had no gene match. CDR3 length equals 25 residues. Germline V gene lookup returns CDR1 TSWWSYY and CDR2 QGS. The DNA for the CDR3 is TGTGCTCTTGGGGAACCCCGAAACACCCGCCTTCCTACGTGCTGGGGACTCTACTACACCGATAAACTCATCTTT. Its translation is CALGEPRNTRLPTCWGLYYTDKLIF.

This clone has more than one count but fewer than ten. This chain links TRDV3 with TRDJ1, with D unclear. Germline assignment: CDR1 TVYSNPD and CDR2 GDNSRS (reference sequence). The CDR3 consists of 13 residues. V lost 2 bases, J lost 0 bases, and 10 bases lay in between. The CDR3 DNA is TGTGCCTTTCCACCACAATACACCGATAAACTCATCTTT. Encoded protein: CAFPPQYTDKLIF.

The rearrangement joins TRDV1 to TRDJ1, with TRDD2 as a possible D gene (6 bases). This CDR3 region has 21 residues. Trimming stripped 5 bases from V and 5 bases from J, with 36 bases between. Germline V CDR1 and CDR2: TSWWSYY, QGS. The CDR3 sequence is CALGIFLPFGPGGPSGDKLIF. Here the CDR3 DNA reads TGTGCTCTTGGGATCTTCCTCCCCTTCGGGCCGGGGGGTCCCTCGGGGGATAAACTCATCTTT.

This clone was observed a handful of times. The chain recombines TRDV2 with TRDJ1; TRDD3 matches at 10 bases. The CDR3 has 21 residues. After removal of 1 base from V and 0 bases from J, the junction contained 19 bases not matched to a gene. Looked up from germline, CDR1 is GEAIGNYY and CDR2 is EKD. CDR3 sequence: CACDTGPLLGDSGAHTDKLIF. The CDR3 DNA follows: TGTGCCTGTGACACTGGCCCATTACTGGGGGATTCGGGGGCACACACCGATAAACTCATCTTT.

The table lists this clone with a count of one. A junction end diverges from the germline sequence, so it may reflect a read error. The sample carries other DNA sequences with the same CDR3. This chain connects TRDV1 to TRDJ2; D might be TRDD1 or TRDD3, each matching 5 bases. The V gene's germline CDR1 is TSWWSYY and CDR2 QGS. This CDR3 contains 12 residues. Here the CDR3 DNA reads TGTGCTCTCGGGGAAATCCCCCTACAACTCTTCTTT. This translates into CALGEIPLQLFF.

The chain employs TRDV1 and TRDJ1, with a tentative D call TRDD3 (7 bases). Trimming took 0 bases from V and 0 from J, leaving 26 bases between them. This CDR3 is built from 21 residues. Germline V gene sequence: CDR1 TSWWSYY, CDR2 QGS. The CDR3 loop reads CALGELTPTAYRGMYTDKLIF. The CDR3 DNA follows: TGTGCTCTTGGGGAACTTACTCCTACCGCCTACCGGGGGATGTACACCGATAAACTCATCTTT.